The 16 T cell receptor beta chains in this list originate from one sample, sequenced in a study of cytomegalovirus exposure and HLA in healthy donors. Sequencing was performed with immunoSEQ multiplex PCR; in TCRdb, only in-frame clones are kept and a portion is missing. The table records more than 95,000 clones, 95% to 96% of them present only once. Sequencing used PBMCs. All receptors come from a man aged 18 to 35 in good health and CMV-seronegative.

The chain recombines TRBV4-3 with TRBJ2-2; the D gene is possibly TRBD1 (6 bases). The CDR3 is 14 residues long. Per the germline V gene, CDR1 is LGHNA and CDR2 is YSLEER. The germline V and J ends were trimmed by 4 bases and 4 bases, with 10 bases remaining between them. Written as DNA, the CDR3 is TGCGCCAGCAGCCCTAACAGGGCCACCGGGGAGCTGTTTTTT. This sequence encodes CASSPNRATGELFF.

V usage is TRBV27 and J usage is TRBJ2-5, with D tentatively TRBD1 (6 bases). CDR3 length: 14 amino acids. Germline values: CDR1 MNHEY, CDR2 SMNVEV (reference sequence). Trimming stripped 3 bases from V and 5 bases from J, with 13 bases between. The CDR3 region has the DNA TGTGCCAGCAGTTTTTTGGGGGCCGGGGAGACCCAGTACTTC. This codes for CASSFLGAGETQYF.

This clone was found once. The DNA for the CDR3 is TGTGCCAGCAGCTTAGTCAACGCGGGTCAATACAATGAGCAGTTCTTC. This codes for CASSLVNAGQYNEQFF. The rearrangement links TRBV7-9 to TRBJ2-1; D is perhaps TRBD2 (5 bases). V was trimmed by 1 base and J by 4 bases, leaving 14 bases between them. CDR3 length: 16 residues. From germline, CDR1 is SEHNR and CDR2 FQNEAQ (reference sequence).

The V call is TRBV28, the J call TRBJ2-3, with 13 bases identical to TRBD2. Per the germline V gene, CDR1 is MDHEN and CDR2 is SYDVKM. The CDR3 contains 19 residues. With 4 bases clipped from V and 2 bases from J, the junction kept 12 bases outside the gene matches. The chain's CDR3 is CASSSLTSGRPWDTDTQYF. CDR3 nucleotides: TGTGCCAGCAGTTCCTTGACTAGCGGGAGGCCCTGGGACACAGATACGCAGTATTTT.

The CDR3: CASSTTGVGTEAFF. CDR3 in DNA: TGTGCCAGCAGTACTACAGGGGTGGGGACTGAAGCTTTCTTT. J is TRBJ1-1 and V is TRBV28; 7 positions agree with TRBD1. Looked up from germline, CDR1 is MDHEN and CDR2 is SYDVKM. With 5 bases clipped from V and 5 bases from J, the junction kept 8 bases outside the gene matches. CDR3 length: 14 residues.

This sequence joins TRBV5-1 and TRBJ1-1; TRBD1 matches 7 bases. The CDR3 sequence is 16 residues long. Germline V gene data show CDR1 as SGHRS and CDR2 as YFSETQ. V lost 2 bases to trimming and J lost 0 bases; unmatched junction nucleotides: 7. In nucleotides, the CDR3 is TGCGCCAGCAGCTTAGGGACAGACTTTATGAACACTGAAGCTTTCTTT. It yields the protein CASSLGTDFMNTEAFF.

The chain joins TRBV2 to TRBJ2-7, with a possible D match to TRBD2 (6 bases). Germline CDR1 reads SNHLY; CDR2 reads FYNNEI. V gave up 9 bases and J gave up 2 bases, with 14 bases separating them. The CDR3 is made up of 13 amino acids. CDR3 sequence (DNA): TGTGCCAGTGGTACGACTAGTGCCTACGAGCAGTACTTC. This gives the protein CASGTTSAYEQYF.

The chain couples TRBV11-1 to TRBJ1-1, with D hard to call. This CDR3 contains 15 residues. Trimming removed 6 bases at V and 0 bases at J, with 14 bases between. Germline values: CDR1 SGHAT, CDR2 FQDESV (reference sequence). The CDR3 loop is CASSRTPGLNTEAFF. In nucleotides, the CDR3 is TGTGCCAGCAGTAGAACCCCTGGTCTGAACACTGAAGCTTTCTTT. The full variable domain, with the rest looked up from reference TRBV11-1 and TRBJ1-1, is EAEVAQSPRYKITEKSQAVAFWCDPISGHATLYWYRQILGQGPELLVQFQDESVVDDSQLPKDRFSAERLKGVDSTLKIQPAELGDSAMYLCASSRTPGLNTEAFFGQGTRLTVV.

The chain recombines TRBV19 with TRBJ2-7; D not resolved. Germline V gene lookup returns CDR1 LNHDA and CDR2 SQIVND (reference sequence). V was shortened by 1 base and J by 0 bases, with 7 bases between the two germline ends. The CDR3 contains 14 residues. The CDR3 coding sequence is TGTGCCAGTAGTATAGGCAGGAACTCCTACGAGCAGTACTTC. Translation: CASSIGRNSYEQYF. Based on the CDR3 plus reference TRBV19 and TRBJ2-7, the full variable domain is DGGITQSPKYLFRKEGQNVTLSCEQNLNHDAMYWYRQDPGQGLRLIYYSQIVNDFQKGDIAEGYSVSREKKESFPLTVTSAQKNPTAFYLCASSIGRNSYEQYFGPGTRLTVT.

A note on this clone: At one end the junction does not follow the germline gene, possibly because of a read error. This chain connects TRBV7-7 to TRBJ2-3; 7 bases are shared with TRBD1. CDR3 length: 15 amino acids. Germline lookup yields CDR1 SSHAT and CDR2 FNYEAQ (reference sequence). The CDR3 region has the DNA TGTGCTAGCAGCCCTGGACAGGCCAGCACAGATACGCAGTATTTT. Residues: CASSPGQASTDTQYF.

The rearrangement uses TRBV19 and TRBJ1-1; the D is unclear. The germline V gene has CDR1 LNHDA and CDR2 SQIVND (reference sequence). The V end was cut by 2 bases, the J end by 1 base, with 5 bases between. CDR3 length equals 13 residues. This CDR3 is CASSISRNTEAFF. DNA of the CDR3: TGTGCCAGTAGTATATCCAGGAACACTGAAGCTTTCTTT.

The chain recombines TRBV7-3 with TRBJ2-1, with 8 bases matching TRBD2. After removal of 3 bases from V and 6 bases from J, the junction contained 7 bases not matched to a gene. CDR1 is SGHTA, CDR2 FQGTGA, per germline. CDR3 length equals 15 residues. The CDR3: CASSLAVAGSNEQFF. In nucleotides, the CDR3 is TGTGCCAGCAGCTTGGCGGTAGCGGGGTCCAATGAGCAGTTCTTC. Using reference TRBV7-3 and TRBJ2-1 for the parts outside the CDR3, the full variable domain is GAGVSQTPSNKVTEKGKYVELRCDPISGHTALYWYRQSLGQGPEFLIYFQGTGAADDSGLPNDRFFAVRPEGSVSTLKIQRTERGDSAVYLCASSLAVAGSNEQFFGPGTRLTVL.

V and J are TRBV7-9 and TRBJ2-1, with D perhaps TRBD2 (5 bases). This CDR3 has 15 residues. Germline V lookup: CDR1 SEHNR, CDR2 FQNEAQ (reference sequence). Trimming cost V 5 bases and J 5 bases, with 16 bases left between them. CDR3 coding DNA: TGTGCCAGCAGCCCGGGAAACCTAGGAAACAATGAGCAGTTCTTC. Its protein is CASSPGNLGNNEQFF.

The J gene is TRBJ1-4, the V gene TRBV4-3, with 9 bases identical to TRBD1. The CDR3 length is 14 residues. Looked up from germline, CDR1 is LGHNA and CDR2 is YSLEER. V dropped 4 bases and J dropped 6; count of bases not matched to a gene: 3. The CDR3 region is CASSPGTGYEKLFF. CDR3 in DNA: TGCGCCAGCAGCCCCGGGACAGGGTATGAAAAACTGTTTTTT.

V gene TRBV19 combines with J gene TRBJ1-1, with D possibly matching TRBD1 (6 bases). The CDR3 has 16 amino acids. V was clipped by 3 bases and J by 1 base, with 15 bases between them. The germline gives CDR1 LNHDA, CDR2 SQIVND (reference sequence). The CDR3 nucleotides are TGTGCCAGTAGTATTGAGTACAGGGTGAGGAACACTGAAGCTTTCTTT. Its translation is CASSIEYRVRNTEAFF.

This clone has just a few counts. The CDR3 DNA reads as TGCGCCAGCAGTGGACGGCAGGTTGAAGCTTTCTTT. Translation: CASSGRQVEAFF. The chain recombines TRBV10-1 with TRBJ1-1; D remains unclear. CDR1 is WNHNN, CDR2 SYGVQD, per germline (reference sequence). Trimming took 4 bases from V and 7 from J, leaving 10 bases between them. This CDR3 spans 12 amino acids.